The 30 T cell receptor beta chains given below trace back to one sample, sequenced in a study of shared clonotypes between healthy human individuals. The table came from immunoSEQ multiplex PCR; TCRdb's copy has only in-frame clones and leaves some out. The sample records some 2,000,000 clones, over 85% being singletons. The specimen sequenced was naive CD4+ T cells sorted from blood. Subset indicated: CD45RA+ positively selected. The receptors here all came from a man between 18 and 35 years old in good health.

The CDR3 DNA follows: TGTGCCACCAGCAGGGGACTAGCGGGAGATTACGGGAGGAACATTCAGTACTTC. Its protein is CATSRGLAGDYGRNIQYF. The gene calls are TRBV15 and TRBJ2-4; 14 bases align to TRBD2. There are 18 residues in the CDR3. The germline V gene encodes CDR1 LNHNV and CDR2 YYDKDF (reference sequence). V shed 3 bases, J shed 7 bases, and the junction held 11 bases outside the gene matches.

V usage is TRBV6-6 and J usage is TRBJ2-7; 7 nucleotides match TRBD1. CDR3 length equals 15 residues. From germline, CDR1 is MNHNY and CDR2 SVGAGI (reference sequence). J gave up 0 bases and V 5 bases, and 7 bases lay outside the gene matches. The CDR3 coding sequence is TGTGCCAGCAGTAAGGGACAGAGTAGCTCCTACGAGCAGTACTTC. This codes for CASSKGQSSSYEQYF.

V usage is TRBV7-2 and J usage is TRBJ1-4; 7 bases match TRBD1. Germline V gene sequence: CDR1 SGHTA, CDR2 FQGNSA. The CDR3 covers 14 residues. J gave up 8 bases and V 4 bases, and 7 bases lay outside the gene matches. CDR3 nucleotides: TGTGCCAGCAGCTACCAGGGGGGGCCAGAAAAACTGTTTTTT. This gives the protein CASSYQGGPEKLFF. The full variable domain, its missing parts supplied by reference TRBV7-2 and TRBJ1-4, is GAGVSQSPSNKVTEKGKDVELRCDPISGHTALYWYRQSLGQGLEFLIYFQGNSAPDKSGLPSDRFSAERTGGSVSTLTIQRTQQEDSAVYLCASSYQGGPEKLFFGSGTQLSVL.

This chain joins TRBV15 and TRBJ2-5; no clear D. V lost 1 base to trimming and J lost 3 bases, with 12 bases between them. Germline assignment: CDR1 LNHNV and CDR2 YYDKDF (reference sequence). This CDR3 contains 15 residues. The CDR3 loop is CATSRGDTQEETQYF. The CDR3 nucleotides are TGTGCCACCAGCAGAGGTGACACCCAAGAAGAGACCCAGTACTTC.

This sequence joins TRBV7-9 and TRBJ2-5; 14 nucleotides line up with TRBD2. Germline CDR1 and CDR2: SEHNR and FQNEAQ (reference sequence). CDR3 size: 16 residues. J lost 2 bases, V lost 4 bases, and 3 bases had no gene match. CDR3 bases: TGTGCCAGCAGCTCCGGGACTAGCGGGGGACAAGAGACCCAGTACTTC. The encoded protein is CASSSGTSGGQETQYF.

Comment on this clone: Distinct nucleotide sequences in the sample also encode this CDR3. The rearrangement links TRBV5-4 to TRBJ2-5; 7 nucleotides agree with TRBD2. Germline V gives CDR1 SGHNT, CDR2 YYREEE (reference sequence). CDR3 size: 12 residues. Trimming at V came to 4 bases and at J to 5 bases, leaving 2 bases not matched to a gene. In nucleotides, the CDR3 is TGTGCCAGCAGCCGGGGGGTGGAGACCCAGTACTTC. It yields the protein CASSRGVETQYF.

The chain carries TRBV29-1 and TRBJ2-4; 7 bases match TRBD2. Germline V CDR1 and CDR2: SQVTM, ANQGSEA. CDR3 length equals 13 residues. V shed 4 bases, J shed 3 bases, and the junction held 3 bases outside the gene matches. As DNA, the CDR3 is TGCAGCGTTGTTGCTAGCGGCAAAAACATTCAGTACTTC. Its protein product is CSVVASGKNIQYF.

The V gene is TRBV7-2, the J gene TRBJ1-2, with 9 bases lining up with TRBD1. The CDR3 totals 16 residues. Germline V gene lookup returns CDR1 SGHTA and CDR2 FQGNSA. The ends lost 1 base at V and 1 base at J; junction bases unmatched: 4. The CDR3 protein is CASSLVGTGINYGYTF. The CDR3 bases are TGTGCCAGCAGCTTAGTAGGGACAGGGATTAACTATGGCTACACCTTC.

Note on this clone: The same CDR3 is also encoded by other DNA sequences in this sample. The V and J genes are TRBV5-1 and TRBJ2-3; 11 positions match TRBD2. After removal of 4 bases from V and 9 bases from J, the junction contained 13 bases not matched to a gene. This CDR3 has 16 residues. Germline-derived CDR1 and CDR2 are SGHRS and YFSETQ. The CDR3 coding sequence is TGCGCCAGCAGCCCCGGGACTAGCGGTTCCACGGACACGCAGTATTTT. Amino acid sequence: CASSPGTSGSTDTQYF. Full variable domain (outside the CDR3, taken from reference TRBV5-1 and TRBJ2-3): KAGVTQTPRYLIKTRGQQVTLSCSPISGHRSVSWYQQTPGQGLQFLFEYFSETQRNKGNFPGRFSGRQFSNSRSEMNVSTLELGDSALYLCASSPGTSGSTDTQYFGPGTRLTVL.

The CDR3 here is CASSFRMGTGGFMNTEAFF. As DNA, the CDR3 is TGTGCCAGCAGTTTTCGGATGGGGACAGGGGGCTTTATGAACACTGAAGCTTTCTTT. V gene TRBV27 combines with J gene TRBJ1-1; 12 bases agree with TRBD1. From germline, CDR1 is MNHEY and CDR2 SMNVEV (reference sequence). CDR3 length: 19 amino acids. V shed 3 bases and J 0 bases; nucleotides not matched to a gene: 11.

The V call is TRBV11-2, the J call TRBJ2-3; 14 nucleotides match TRBD2. The germline CDR1 and CDR2 sequences are SGHAT and FQNNGV. Trimming cost V 5 bases and J 10 bases; bases outside gene matches: 8. The CDR3 is 15 amino acids. CDR3 sequence (DNA): TGTGCCAGCAGCCGTTTGGGACTAGCGGGAGAGGCGCAGTATTTT. Translating it yields CASSRLGLAGEAQYF. The entire variable domain, with the rest obtained from reference TRBV11-2 and TRBJ2-3, is as follows: EAGVAQSPRYKIIEKRQSVAFWCNPISGHATLYWYQQILGQGPKLLIQFQNNGVVDDSQLPKDRFSAERLKGVDSTLKIQPAKLEDSAVYLCASSRLGLAGEAQYFGPGTRLTVL.

Concerning this clone itself: One end of the junction does not line up with germline, which may come from a read error. V usage is TRBV20-1 and J usage is TRBJ2-3; 9 nucleotides agree with TRBD1. The CDR3 runs to 11 residues. Germline CDR1 reads DFQATT; CDR2 reads SNEGSKA (reference sequence). The CDR3 DNA reads TGCAGTGCTAACCCCGGGACAGGGCTCCATTTT. Protein sequence: CSANPGTGLHF.

The chain is built from TRBV11-2 and TRBJ2-3; 11 bases align to TRBD2. The CDR3 runs to 14 residues. J gave up 8 bases and V 5 bases, and 6 bases lay outside the gene matches. CDR1 SGHAT and CDR2 FQNNGV come from the germline V gene. Here the CDR3 DNA reads TGTGCCAGCAGCCTACTAGCGGGAGAGGGTACGCAGTATTTT. Translated: CASSLLAGEGTQYF.

V usage is TRBV5-6 and J usage is TRBJ1-2; TRBD1 might be the D (5 bases). The V gene lost 7 bases and the J gene lost 8 bases, with 24 bases spanning the gap. Germline V gives CDR1 SGHDT, CDR2 YYEEEE. The CDR3 consists of 15 residues. The CDR3 bases are TGTGCCAGCCGACTGGTGGGGCAGGGTTTCGGAGGCTACACCTTC. It specifies CASRLVGQGFGGYTF.

Notes on this clone: Other DNA sequences from this sample encode an identical CDR3 as well. The chain employs TRBV5-1 and TRBJ2-2; possible D gene TRBD1, 6 bases. Trimming removed 0 bases from V and 0 bases from J, with 6 bases in between. Germline V gene sequence: CDR1 SGHRS, CDR2 YFSETQ. The CDR3 runs 15 residues. The CDR3 sequence is CASSLAGANTGELFF. The CDR3 bases are TGCGCCAGCAGCTTGGCAGGGGCGAACACCGGGGAGCTGTTTTTT.

As for this clone: The same CDR3 can be traced to other DNA sequences in this sample. The CDR3 reads CASGFGGNQPQHF. CDR3 coding DNA: TGTGCTAGTGGTTTTGGGGGCAATCAGCCCCAGCATTTT. The chain links TRBV12-5 to TRBJ1-5; D unclear. Trimming removed 3 bases from V and 2 bases from J, with 5 bases in between. CDR1 and CDR2 (germline): LGHNT, FRNRAP. The CDR3 covers 13 residues. The whole variable domain, filled in from reference TRBV12-5 and TRBJ1-5, reads DARVTQTPRHKVTEMGQEVTMRCQPILGHNTVFWYRQTMMQGLELLAYFRNRAPLDDSGMPKDRFSAEMPDATLATLKIQPSEPRDSAVYFCASGFGGNQPQHFGDGTRLSIL.

The gene calls are TRBV27 and TRBJ1-4; 8 bases agree with TRBD1. This CDR3 contains 15 residues. After removal of 5 bases from V and 7 bases from J, the junction contained 9 bases not matched to a gene. The germline gives CDR1 MNHEY, CDR2 SMNVEV (reference sequence). The CDR3 loop reads CASSPWTGTGEKLFF. In DNA, the CDR3 is TGTGCCAGCAGTCCCTGGACAGGGACCGGTGAAAAACTGTTTTTT.

Only one count was recorded for this clone. The chain recombines TRBV4-3 with TRBJ2-7; D may be TRBD2 (5 bases). Trimming removed 1 base at V and 0 bases at J, with 13 bases between. CDR1 and CDR2 from the germline V gene are LGHNA and YSLEER. The CDR3 runs 16 residues. The DNA for the CDR3 is TGCGCCAGCAGCCAAGGAGGACTCTATGGCTCCTACGAGCAGTACTTC. This gives the protein CASSQGGLYGSYEQYF.

The V gene is TRBV29-1, the J gene TRBJ2-1; 8 bases align to TRBD1. The CDR3 is made up of 16 amino acids. Germline V CDR1 and CDR2: SQVTM, ANQGSEA. J gave up 5 bases and V 4 bases, and 13 bases lay outside the gene matches. CDR3 residues: CSVGPSGTGTHNEQFF. The CDR3 coding sequence is TGCAGCGTTGGCCCCTCCGGGACAGGAACCCACAATGAGCAGTTCTTC.

This chain connects TRBV5-6 to TRBJ2-6; D uncertain. The CDR3 runs to 16 residues. The V and J ends lost 2 bases and 0 bases respectively, with 9 bases between them. Germline V lookup: CDR1 SGHDT, CDR2 YYEEEE. CDR3 sequence reads: CASSFDRPSGANVLTF. The CDR3 DNA reads as TGTGCCAGCAGCTTCGACCGTCCCTCTGGGGCCAACGTCCTGACTTTC.

To note about this clone: One end of the junction varies from germline; a read error may be responsible. The J gene is TRBJ2-2, the V gene TRBV5-1; possible D gene TRBD1, 6 bases. In germline, CDR1 is SGHRS, CDR2 YFSETQ. This CDR3 contains 15 residues. The chain's CDR3 is CASRLALQGAGELFF. The CDR3 DNA sequence: TGCGCCAGCAGGTTGGCCTTACAGGGTGCCGGGGAGCTGTTTTTT. Drawing the rest from reference TRBV5-1 and TRBJ2-2, the complete variable domain is KAGVTQTPRYLIKTRGQQVTLSCSPISGHRSVSWYQQTPGQGLQFLFEYFSETQRNKGNFPGRFSGRQFSNSRSEMNVSTLELGDSALYLCASRLALQGAGELFFGEGSRLTVL.

This chain uses TRBV5-8 with TRBJ2-7, with D possibly TRBD1 on 7 matching bases. CDR3 length: 15 residues. V gave up 0 bases and J gave up 3 bases, with 13 bases separating them. CDR1 is SGHTS and CDR2 is YDEGEE in the germline V gene. The CDR3 DNA reads as TGTGCCAGCAGCTTGGGTCAGGGGGGTTTCTACGAGCAGTACTTC. Amino acid sequence: CASSLGQGGFYEQYF.

The gene calls are TRBV2 and TRBJ1-1, with 9 bases aligning to TRBD1. CDR3 length equals 15 residues. Germline V gene data show CDR1 as SNHLY and CDR2 as FYNNEI. The trim removed 6 bases at V and 1 base at J, leaving 6 bases unmatched. The chain's CDR3 is CASRETDRGNTEAFF. In DNA, the CDR3 is TGTGCCAGCAGGGAGACGGACAGGGGGAACACTGAAGCTTTCTTT.

The V and J genes are TRBV19 and TRBJ2-3, with D tentatively TRBD2 (6 bases). V was cut by 5 bases and J by 4 bases, with 16 bases left in between. Looked up from germline, CDR1 is LNHDA and CDR2 is SQIVND (reference sequence). CDR3 length: 15 amino acids. For the CDR3, the DNA is TGTGCCAGTAGTCGGCCGGGAGACGGCCCAGATACGCAGTATTTT. Its protein product is CASSRPGDGPDTQYF. The variable domain in full, completed from reference TRBV19 and TRBJ2-3, reads DGGITQSPKYLFRKEGQNVTLSCEQNLNHDAMYWYRQDPGQGLRLIYYSQIVNDFQKGDIAEGYSVSREKKESFPLTVTSAQKNPTAFYLCASSRPGDGPDTQYFGPGTRLTVL.

On this clone itself: The same CDR3 can be traced to other DNA sequences in this sample. This chain's CDR3 is CASSVVWNTEAFF. In DNA form, the CDR3 reads TGTGCCAGCAGCGTAGTATGGAACACTGAAGCTTTCTTT. The genes are TRBV9 and TRBJ1-1, with D unresolved. Germline lookup yields CDR1 SGDLS and CDR2 YYNGEE. Trimming pared 0 bases from V and 1 base from J, leaving 4 bases between. This CDR3 is 13 amino acids long. Using reference TRBV9 and TRBJ1-1 for the parts outside the CDR3, the full variable domain is DSGVTQTPKHLITATGQRVTLRCSPRSGDLSVYWYQQSLDQGLQFLIQYYNGEERAKGNILERFSAQQFPDLHSELNLSSLELGDSALYFCASSVVWNTEAFFGQGTRLTVV.

The chain combines TRBV25-1 with TRBJ1-6; no definite D call. The V and J ends lost 6 bases and 5 bases respectively, with 14 bases between them. CDR3 length: 15 amino acids. Germline CDR1 reads MGHDK; CDR2 reads SYGVNS. The CDR3 region has the DNA TGTGCCAGCAGACCGACGGGAAATGATAATTCACCCCTCCACTTT. Translation gives CASRPTGNDNSPLHF.

The chain couples TRBV5-4 to TRBJ2-7, with 12 bases fitting TRBD2. The germline CDR1 and CDR2 sequences are SGHNT and YYREEE (reference sequence). The V segment lost 0 bases and the J segment 6 bases; nucleotides outside the gene matches: 7. CDR3 size: 16 residues. CDR3 in amino acids: CASSLGGLAGVGEQYF. Written as DNA, the CDR3 is TGTGCCAGCAGCTTGGGGGGACTAGCGGGTGTGGGCGAGCAGTACTTC.

On this clone: The same CDR3 also results from other DNA sequences found in this sample. J is TRBJ1-5 and V is TRBV6-5; TRBD1 might be the D (5 bases). The germline CDR1 and CDR2 sequences are MNHEY and SVGAGI. The ends were cut back, 5 bases at V and 4 bases at J, with 12 bases in the middle. There are 14 residues in the CDR3. CDR3 loop: CASSTTGGNQPQHF. The DNA for the CDR3 is TGTGCCAGCAGTACTACAGGAGGGAATCAGCCCCAGCATTTT.

This rearrangement joins TRBV9 to TRBJ2-7, with a tentative D call TRBD2 (6 bases). The CDR3 extends over 14 amino acids. Trimming removed 4 bases at V and 3 bases at J, with 14 bases between. The V gene's germline CDR1 is SGDLS and CDR2 YYNGEE. As DNA, the CDR3 is TGTGCCAGCAGCCCCCGGGACTTTGGCTACGAGCAGTACTTC. Protein: CASSPRDFGYEQYF. Full variable domain (rest looked up from reference TRBV9 and TRBJ2-7): DSGVTQTPKHLITATGQRVTLRCSPRSGDLSVYWYQQSLDQGLQFLIQYYNGEERAKGNILERFSAQQFPDLHSELNLSSLELGDSALYFCASSPRDFGYEQYFGPGTRLTVT.

CDR3 in DNA: TGCGCCAGCTCCTTGGACAGGGGGCTGTCCGAGCAGTACTTC. Translating gives CASSLDRGLSEQYF. The genes are TRBV10-1 and TRBJ2-7, with TRBD1 matching over 11 bases. The germline V gene encodes CDR1 WNHNN and CDR2 SYGVQD (reference sequence). V trimming: 8 bases; J trimming: 6 bases; junction bases outside the gene matches: 9. This CDR3 is built from 14 residues.